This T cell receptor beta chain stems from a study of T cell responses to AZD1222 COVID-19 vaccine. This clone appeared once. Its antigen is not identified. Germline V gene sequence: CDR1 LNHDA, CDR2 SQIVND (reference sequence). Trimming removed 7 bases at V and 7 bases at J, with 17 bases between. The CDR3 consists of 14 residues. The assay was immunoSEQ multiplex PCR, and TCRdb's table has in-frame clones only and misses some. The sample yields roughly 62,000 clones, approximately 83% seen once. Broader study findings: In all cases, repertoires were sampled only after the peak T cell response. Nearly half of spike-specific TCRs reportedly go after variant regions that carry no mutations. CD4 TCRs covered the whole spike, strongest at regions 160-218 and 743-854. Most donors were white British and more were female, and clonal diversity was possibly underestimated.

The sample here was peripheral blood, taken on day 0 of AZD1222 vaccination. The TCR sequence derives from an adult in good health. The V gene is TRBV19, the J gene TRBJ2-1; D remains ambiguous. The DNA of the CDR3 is TGTGCCAGTATGTCCGTGGGGTTACGGAATGAGCAGTTCTTC. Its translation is CASMSVGLRNEQFF. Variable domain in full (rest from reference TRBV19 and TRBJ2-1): DGGITQSPKYLFRKEGQNVTLSCEQNLNHDAMYWYRQDPGQGLRLIYYSQIVNDFQKGDIAEGYSVSREKKESFPLTVTSAQKNPTAFYLCASMSVGLRNEQFFGPGTRLTVL.